The 18 T cell receptor beta chains given below trace back to one sample, sequenced in a study of cytomegalovirus exposure and HLA in healthy donors. 60 Vbeta and 13 Jbeta primers were used in PCR. Here immunoSEQ multiplex PCR was the method, and the copy in TCRdb shows in-frame clones only, minus some. The data hold 110,000 to 150,000 clones, with under 85% observed a single time. Sequenced input: PBMCs. The receptors here all came from a man aged 18 to 29 in good health and CMV-seronegative.

The rearrangement uses TRBV5-1 and TRBJ2-7; tentatively, D is TRBD1 (6 bases). Per the germline V gene, CDR1 is SGHRS and CDR2 is YFSETQ. The CDR3 length is 14 residues. The germline V and J ends were trimmed by 4 bases and 2 bases, with 13 bases remaining between them. Here the CDR3 DNA reads TGCGCCAGCAGCAGAGATGGACAGACCTACGAGCAGTACTTC. Encoded protein: CASSRDGQTYEQYF.

The V and J genes are TRBV7-8 and TRBJ2-2; D may be TRBD2 (5 bases). CDR1 SGHVS and CDR2 FQNEAQ come from the germline V gene. The CDR3 sequence is 16 residues long. Trimming pared 5 bases from V and 11 bases from J, leaving 24 bases between. DNA of the CDR3: TGTGCCAGCAGCCAATTCCGACTAATCCCTCCCGAAGAGCTGTTTTTT. Amino acid sequence: CASSQFRLIPPEELFF.

V and J are TRBV7-9 and TRBJ1-6; 7 nucleotides line up with TRBD1. J was trimmed by 1 base and V by 5 bases; bases with no gene match: 11. The CDR3 totals 18 residues. Germline CDR1 and CDR2: SEHNR and FQNEAQ (reference sequence). CDR3 protein: CASSEMTGPRSYNSPLHF. CDR3 nucleotides: TGTGCCAGCAGCGAAATGACAGGGCCCCGTTCCTATAATTCACCCCTCCACTTT.

A single count supports this clone. This chain joins TRBV16 and TRBJ1-5; TRBD1 aligns across 10 bases. Germline V lookup: CDR1 KGHSY, CDR2 FQNENV. V shed 0 bases and J 2 bases; nucleotides not matched to a gene: 16. The CDR3 is 21 residues long. The CDR3 coding sequence is TGTGCCAGCAGCCAATCGGGCTTTCGGGACAGGGGTCCCTCTGGCAATCAGCCCCAGCATTTT. Translation gives CASSQSGFRDRGPSGNQPQHF.

The V gene is TRBV5-1, the J gene TRBJ2-5, with 10 bases identical to TRBD2. With 0 bases clipped from V and 3 bases from J, the junction kept 2 bases outside the gene matches. CDR1 and CDR2 from the germline V gene are SGHRS and YFSETQ. The CDR3 extends over 15 amino acids. The CDR3 DNA sequence: TGCGCCAGCAGCTTGGGGACTAGCGGAGAAGAGACCCAGTACTTC. The encoded protein is CASSLGTSGEETQYF.

This chain's CDR3 is CASRQDRGRQETQYF. The CDR3 nucleotides read TGTGCCAGCAGACAGGACAGGGGGCGGCAAGAGACCCAGTACTTC. The chain links TRBV6-5 to TRBJ2-5; 11 bases map to TRBD1. Germline assignment: CDR1 MNHEY and CDR2 SVGAGI. V lost 6 bases to trimming and J lost 2 bases; unmatched junction nucleotides: 5. CDR3 length: 15 amino acids.

The genes are TRBV6-6 and TRBJ1-2; D gene ambiguous. This CDR3 is 8 amino acids long. CDR1 is MNHNY and CDR2 is SVGAGI in the germline V gene (reference sequence). With 9 bases removed from V and 8 bases from J, the gap between germline ends came to 4 bases. As DNA, the CDR3 is TGTGCCAGTGGCGGCTACACCTTC. Its protein product is CASGGYTF.

This CDR3 reads CAWKTGAGANVLTF. The CDR3 coding sequence is TGTGCCTGGAAAACAGGGGCTGGGGCCAACGTCCTGACTTTC. The chain recombines TRBV30 with TRBJ2-6; 7 bases agree with TRBD1. Per germline, CDR1 GTSNPN and CDR2 SVGIG (reference sequence). The trim removed 4 bases at V and 2 bases at J, leaving 2 bases unmatched. The CDR3 length is 14 residues.

The genes are TRBV7-9 and TRBJ1-2; 11 nucleotides align to TRBD1. Looked up from germline, CDR1 is SEHNR and CDR2 is FQNEAQ (reference sequence). The V and J ends lost 5 bases and 8 bases, in that order; junction bases with no gene match: 13. The CDR3 is 16 amino acids. The CDR3 sequence: CASSTGLKGQGGGYTF. The CDR3 bases are TGTGCCAGCAGCACCGGCCTTAAGGGACAGGGGGGCGGCTACACCTTC. The entire variable domain, with the rest obtained from reference TRBV7-9 and TRBJ1-2, is as follows: DTGVSQNPRHKITKRGQNVTFRCDPISEHNRLYWYRQTLGQGPEFLTYFQNEAQLEKSRLLSDRFSAERPKGSFSTLEIQRTEQGDSAMYLCASSTGLKGQGGGYTFGSGTRLTVV.

The chain is built from TRBV18 and TRBJ2-2, with a weak D call TRBD1 (5 bases). The germline gives CDR1 KGHSH, CDR2 LQKENI. The length of the CDR3 is 14 residues. With 5 bases removed from V and 6 bases from J, the gap between germline ends came to 13 bases. The CDR3 coding sequence is TGTGCCAGCTCAGCTCAGGGAACTCCCGGGGAGCTGTTTTTT. Its protein product is CASSAQGTPGELFF.

The rearrangement joins TRBV10-3 to TRBJ1-4; D is uncertain. CDR1 is ENHRY, CDR2 SYGVKD, per germline. Trimming stripped 2 bases from V and 7 bases from J, with 14 bases between. This CDR3 has 15 residues. The CDR3 nucleotides read TGTGCCATCAGTGAGCCCTCCGGACTTGTTGAAAAACTGTTTTTT. As protein: CAISEPSGLVEKLFF.

Points on this clone: Here the CDR3 omits its conserved ending phenylalanine or tryptophan, so a read error is the likely source. V and J are TRBV7-9 and TRBJ1-1; D call uncertain. CDR1 and CDR2 from the germline V gene are SEHNR and FQNEAQ (reference sequence). This CDR3 has 14 amino acids. V lost 1 base to trimming and J lost 5 bases, with 11 bases between them. The CDR3 spells CASSLGQVGTEAFL. CDR3 coding DNA: TGTGCCAGCAGCTTAGGGCAAGTAGGGACTGAAGCTTTCCTT.

This clone occurred once. The chain is built from TRBV7-8 and TRBJ2-3, with 11 bases identical to TRBD1. V dropped 5 bases and J dropped 0; count of bases not matched to a gene: 7. The CDR3 contains 17 residues. Looked up from germline, CDR1 is SGHVS and CDR2 is FQNEAQ. The CDR3: CASSPRGQGASTDTQYF. Here the CDR3 DNA reads TGTGCCAGCAGCCCCCGAGGACAGGGGGCGAGCACAGATACGCAGTATTTT.

The genes are TRBV29-1 and TRBJ2-2, with 10 positions matching TRBD1. The CDR3 is 16 residues long. J gave up 4 bases and V 5 bases, and 10 bases lay outside the gene matches. Per germline, CDR1 SQVTM and CDR2 ANQGSEA. DNA for the CDR3: TGCAGCGTTATCCCGACAGGGGGCGAGGGCACCGGGGAGCTGTTTTTT. This codes for CSVIPTGGEGTGELFF.

The chain combines TRBV11-2 with TRBJ2-1; 8 bases are a match to TRBD2. There are 14 residues in the CDR3. Germline loops: CDR1 SGHAT, CDR2 FQNNGV. Trimming took 1 base from V and 8 from J; bases not matched to a gene: 4. DNA for the CDR3: TGTGCCAGCAGCTTAGTCGGGGGGGGTTATGAGCAGTTCTTC. Its translation: CASSLVGGGYEQFF. Full variable domain (rest looked up from reference TRBV11-2 and TRBJ2-1): EAGVAQSPRYKIIEKRQSVAFWCNPISGHATLYWYQQILGQGPKLLIQFQNNGVVDDSQLPKDRFSAERLKGVDSTLKIQPAKLEDSAVYLCASSLVGGGYEQFFGPGTRLTVL.

The genes are TRBV19 and TRBJ1-5; maybe TRBD1 (6 bases). The CDR3 consists of 14 residues. Between the trimmed V and J ends, which lost 6 bases and 0 bases, there was a span of 9 bases. The germline V gene encodes CDR1 LNHDA and CDR2 SQIVND (reference sequence). CDR3 in amino acids: CASSGQNSNQPQHF. The CDR3 region has the DNA TGTGCCAGTAGCGGACAGAATAGCAATCAGCCCCAGCATTTT.

The V call is TRBV30, the J call TRBJ1-6; the match to TRBD1 covers 8 bases. The CDR3 has 14 amino acids. V was clipped by 3 bases and J by 9 bases; unmatched bases: 7. Germline V gene lookup returns CDR1 GTSNPN and CDR2 SVGIG (reference sequence). CDR3 residues: CAWRWTGISSPLHF. DNA of the CDR3: TGTGCCTGGAGGTGGACAGGGATATCTTCACCCCTCCACTTT.

This clone is a singleton in its sample. The chain couples TRBV19 to TRBJ1-1; TRBD1 is a possible D gene (6 bases). Trimming removed 5 bases from V and 10 bases from J, with 17 bases in between. The CDR3 has 13 residues. Germline V CDR1 and CDR2: LNHDA, SQIVND (reference sequence). CDR3 sequence: CASSVREGDSAFF. The DNA for the CDR3 is TGTGCCAGTAGTGTCCGGGAGGGGGATTCAGCTTTCTTT.